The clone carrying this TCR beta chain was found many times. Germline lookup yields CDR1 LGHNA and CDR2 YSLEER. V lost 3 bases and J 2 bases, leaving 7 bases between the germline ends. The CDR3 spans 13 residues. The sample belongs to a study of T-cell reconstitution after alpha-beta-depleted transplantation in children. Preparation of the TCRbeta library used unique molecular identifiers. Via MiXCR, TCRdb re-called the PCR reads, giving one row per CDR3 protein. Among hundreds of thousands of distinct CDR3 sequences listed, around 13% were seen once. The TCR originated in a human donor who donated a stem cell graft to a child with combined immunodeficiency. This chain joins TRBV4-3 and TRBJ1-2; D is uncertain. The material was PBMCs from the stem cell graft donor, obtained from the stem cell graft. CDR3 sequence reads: CASSQDGNYGYTF. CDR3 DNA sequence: TGCGCCAGCAGCCAGGACGGAAACTATGGCTACACCTTC.